The sequence of this T cell receptor (beta chain) was determined in a study of CD8 T cells in ankylosing spondylitis. Libraries for TCR beta were made by quantitative 5'-RACE with molecular barcodes. TCRdb reanalysed the 5' RACE reads using MiXCR and keeps one entry per CDR3 protein. The table has 250,000 to 400,000 distinct CDR3 sequences, 11% seen once. General observations from the study: Reactive arthritis synovial fluid and blood were previously reported to contain some motif variants. Relatively rare in peripheral blood, disease-linked clones were also CD8+. There was a TCR beta motif, made of several highly homologous variants, that appeared characteristic of ankylosing spondylitis blood.

The table lists this clonotype with a few counts. Its antigen is currently unknown. CDR1 is SGHRS and CDR2 is YFSETQ in the germline V gene. V was pared by 3 bases and J by 5 bases, with 12 bases of the junction left unmatched. The length of the CDR3 is 16 residues. The sample comprised blood, either unsorted or a sorted T cell fraction (not recorded which). This TCR was sampled from a female donor with ankylosing spondylitis or in good health (not recorded which). The chain combines TRBV5-1 with TRBJ1-2, with TRBD1 matching over 8 bases. The CDR3 here is CASSSPDLQGAYGYTF. The DNA for the CDR3 is TGCGCCAGCAGCTCGCCCGACCTTCAGGGGGCTTATGGCTACACCTTC.